This T cell receptor (beta chain) was documented in a study of regulatory T cells in long-lasting Graves disease. Study conclusions and caveats: Peripheral blood alone, not thyroid tissue, underwent study.

Stated time point: newly diagnosed GD, antithyroid drugs for less than 3 months. After RNA was extracted from PBMCs, the TCR library was made from it. CDR3-region Arm-PCR and iRepertoire HTBI primers produced the TCR beta libraries. TCRdb passed the multiplex PCR reads through MiXCR, listing each CDR3 protein once. The sample holds about 210,000 distinct CDR3 sequences, less than 20% seen once. CDR1 is SGHDN, CDR2 FVKESK, per germline. The CDR3 runs 15 residues. The trim removed 3 bases at V and 1 base at J, leaving 5 bases unmatched. This clonotype has ten or more counts. Its target is not known. The same sample was also used in a study of T cells in Graves' hyperthyroidism and ophthalmopathy. That source adds: A set of HTBI primers served as the primers for a first-round RT-PCR of the TCR CDR3.

This TCR was sampled from a woman in her twenties or thirties with Graves disease. The material sequenced was peripheral blood mononuclear cells (PBMCs), taken at new diagnosis, from a patient treated with antithyroid drugs. V gene TRBV14 combines with J gene TRBJ1-1, with TRBD1 matching over 7 bases. CDR3 bases: TGTGCCAGCAGCCAGGCCACAGGGGCGAACACTGAAGCTTTCTTT. Translating gives CASSQATGANTEAFF. The whole variable domain, filled in from reference TRBV14 and TRBJ1-1, reads EAGVTQFPSHSVIEKGQTVTLRCDPISGHDNLYWYRRVMGKEIKFLLHFVKESKQDESGMPNNRFLAERTGGTYSTLKVQPAELEDSGVYFCASSQATGANTEAFFGQGTRLTVV.